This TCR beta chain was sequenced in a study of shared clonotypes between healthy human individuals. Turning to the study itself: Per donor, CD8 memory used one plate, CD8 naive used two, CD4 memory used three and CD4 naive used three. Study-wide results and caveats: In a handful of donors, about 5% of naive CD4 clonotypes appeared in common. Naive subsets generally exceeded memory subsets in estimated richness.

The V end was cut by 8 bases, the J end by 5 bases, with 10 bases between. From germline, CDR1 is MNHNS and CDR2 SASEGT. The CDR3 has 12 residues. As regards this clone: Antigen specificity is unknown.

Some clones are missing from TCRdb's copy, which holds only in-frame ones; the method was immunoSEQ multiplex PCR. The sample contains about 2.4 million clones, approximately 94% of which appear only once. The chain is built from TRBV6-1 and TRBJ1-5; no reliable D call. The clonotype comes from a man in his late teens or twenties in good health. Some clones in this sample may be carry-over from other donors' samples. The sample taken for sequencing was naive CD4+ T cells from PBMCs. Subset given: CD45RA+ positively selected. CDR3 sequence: CASATSHQPQHF. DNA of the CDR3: TGTGCCAGCGCGACCTCACATCAGCCCCAGCATTTT.